Presented here are 21 T cell receptor beta chains from one specimen sequenced in a study of patients and donors after allogeneic stem cell transplantation. TCRdb analysed the RT-PCR reads with MiXCR anew, one entry per CDR3 protein. The sample holds about 410,000 distinct CDR3 sequences; roughly 17% are singletons and the top ten take 7.2%. Sequencing was performed on blood, either unsorted or a sorted T cell fraction (not recorded which). Receptors were obtained from a human donor who was either an allogeneic HSCT recipient or a stem cell or donor lymphocyte infusion donor (not recorded which). It is not recorded whose cells these are; they may come from a transplant donor.

This clonotype was detected many times. The V gene is TRBV4-3, the J gene TRBJ2-3; maybe TRBD1 (5 bases). V was trimmed by 0 bases and J by 4 bases, leaving 11 bases between them. The CDR3 runs to 15 residues. Germline V gene lookup returns CDR1 LGHNA and CDR2 YSLEER. The CDR3: CASSQDVLGPDTQYF. CDR3 nucleotide sequence: TGCGCCAGCAGCCAAGATGTACTGGGGCCAGATACGCAGTATTTT.

This clonotype was counted ten times or more. The chain links TRBV12-3 or TRBV12-4 to TRBJ1-6; no clear D gene. V lost 7 bases to trimming and J lost 0 bases, with 13 bases between them. The length of the CDR3 is 16 residues. The CDR3 is CASTPGRSSYNSPLHF. CDR3 nucleotides: TGTGCCAGCACCCCTGGGAGGAGCTCCTATAATTCACCCCTCCACTTT.

This clonotype was counted ten times or more. V and J are TRBV5-1 and TRBJ2-5; D is perhaps TRBD1 (5 bases). The V gene's germline CDR1 is SGHRS and CDR2 YFSETQ. Trimming left V 0 bases short and J 2 bases short, with 8 bases between. The length of the CDR3 is 14 residues. CDR3 nucleotides: TGCGCCAGCAGCTTGGGACAGAAACAAGAGACCCAGTACTTC. Translation gives CASSLGQKQETQYF.

This clonotype has just a few counts. The V gene is TRBV5-6, the J gene TRBJ2-1, with D hard to call. Germline V gene sequence: CDR1 SGHDT, CDR2 YYEEEE. This CDR3 spans 12 amino acids. The V end was cut by 0 bases, the J end by 14 bases, with 12 bases between. The CDR3 DNA follows: TGTGCCAGCAGCTTGGGCCGGTTAAACGAGTTCTTC. As protein: CASSLGRLNEFF.

This clonotype was observed many times. The DNA for the CDR3 is TGTGCCAGCAGTTCAGGGGTAGTTAGGTACAATGAGCAGTTCTTC. Protein: CASSSGVVRYNEQFF. The chain couples TRBV7-2 to TRBJ2-1, with D perhaps TRBD1 (6 bases). V was pared by 6 bases and J by 4 bases, with 16 bases between. CDR1 SGHTA and CDR2 FQGNSA come from the germline V gene. The CDR3 totals 15 residues.

The chain employs TRBV6-5 and TRBJ2-4; 7 bases fit TRBD1. This CDR3 has 16 amino acids. V lost 2 bases to trimming and J lost 6 bases; unmatched junction nucleotides: 10. The V gene's germline CDR1 is MNHEY and CDR2 SVGAGI. CDR3 amino acids: CASSYDPSGTANIQYF. CDR3 in DNA: TGTGCCAGCAGTTACGATCCTTCCGGGACAGCAAACATTCAGTACTTC.

The sample holds a few counts of this clonotype. The chain has TRBV10-3 and TRBJ1-5, with D possibly matching TRBD1 (6 bases). The CDR3 totals 14 residues. CDR1 ENHRY and CDR2 SYGVKD come from the germline V gene. V was pared by 7 bases and J by 2 bases, with 12 bases between. The CDR3 DNA follows: TGTGCCATCACACAGGGTTTAGGCAATCAGCCCCAGCATTTT. Its translation: CAITQGLGNQPQHF.

This clonotype was detected a few times. CDR3 loop: CASSQGGQGARETQYF. Here the CDR3 DNA reads TGTGCCAGCAGCCAAGGTGGACAGGGGGCGAGAGAGACCCAGTACTTC. V and J are TRBV14 and TRBJ2-5; 11 bases match TRBD1. Germline trimming cut 1 base from V and 4 bases from J; bases unmatched to any gene: 5. Looked up from germline, CDR1 is SGHDN and CDR2 is FVKESK. The CDR3 covers 16 residues. The variable domain in full, with the rest retrieved from reference TRBV14 and TRBJ2-5, is EAGVTQFPSHSVIEKGQTVTLRCDPISGHDNLYWYRRVMGKEIKFLLHFVKESKQDESGMPNNRFLAERTGGTYSTLKVQPAELEDSGVYFCASSQGGQGARETQYFGPGTRLLVL.

This clonotype has more than one count but fewer than ten. The CDR3 DNA follows: TGCAGTGCTAGAGACGGTGCGGGTCGGCTCAATGAGCAGTTCTTC. As protein: CSARDGAGRLNEQFF. V gene TRBV20-1 combines with J gene TRBJ2-1, with D perhaps matching TRBD2 (5 bases). The germline CDR1 and CDR2 sequences are DFQATT and SNEGSKA (reference sequence). This CDR3 is built from 15 residues. The ends were cut back, 0 bases at V and 6 bases at J, with 15 bases in the middle.

The chain has TRBV24-1 and TRBJ2-7; 12 positions match TRBD2. The CDR3 runs to 16 residues. Per germline, CDR1 KGHDR and CDR2 SFDVKD. With V trimmed by 0 bases and J by 2 bases, 1 base remained unmatched. Here the CDR3 DNA reads TGTGCCACCAGTGATTTGGGACTAGCGGGGACCTACGAGCAGTACTTC. Its translation is CATSDLGLAGTYEQYF.

The chain couples TRBV11-2 to TRBJ2-1; 8 bases map to TRBD2. Germline V gene sequence: CDR1 SGHAT, CDR2 FQNNGV. J gave up 4 bases and V 7 bases, and 15 bases lay outside the gene matches. The CDR3 consists of 17 residues. The CDR3 sequence: CASIPLNWRGDYNEQFF. Here the CDR3 DNA reads TGTGCCAGCATCCCCTTAAACTGGCGGGGGGATTACAATGAGCAGTTCTTC.

As DNA, the CDR3 is TGTGCCATCAGTCCCGGGACTAGCGGGAAATCGGGGATCCACGAGCAGTACTTC. Its translation is CAISPGTSGKSGIHEQYF. The V gene is TRBV10-3, the J gene TRBJ2-7, with 13 bases lining up with TRBD2. V was clipped by 5 bases and J by 5 bases; unmatched bases: 15. Germline-derived CDR1 and CDR2 are ENHRY and SYGVKD. The CDR3 contains 18 residues.

A few counts support this clonotype. The chain joins TRBV20-1 to TRBJ2-7, with D maybe TRBD1 (6 bases). Germline V gene data show CDR1 as DFQATT and CDR2 as SNEGSKA (reference sequence). The CDR3 has 11 amino acids. The CDR3 sequence: CSPLDQGEQYF. CDR3 DNA sequence: TGCAGCCCACTAGATCAGGGGGAGCAGTACTTC.

The sample holds many counts of this clonotype. V and J are TRBV5-1 and TRBJ2-1; D is unclear. Trimming cost V 5 bases and J 0 bases, with 9 bases left between them. This CDR3 is built from 14 residues. Germline V gives CDR1 SGHRS, CDR2 YFSETQ. Here the CDR3 reads CASSRPSSYNEQFF. CDR3 DNA sequence: TGCGCCAGCAGTCGTCCGAGCTCCTACAATGAGCAGTTCTTC.

This clonotype has more than one count but fewer than ten. This sequence joins TRBV4-2 and TRBJ2-5; 8 bases line up with TRBD2. The J segment lost 2 bases and the V segment lost 4 bases, leaving 9 bases of the junction unmatched. The CDR3 runs to 16 residues. The germline CDR1 and CDR2 sequences are LGHNA and YNFKEQ. CDR3: CASSRTSPTTQETQYF. The CDR3 coding sequence is TGTGCCAGCAGCCGGACTAGCCCCACGACTCAAGAGACCCAGTACTTC.

This clonotype was counted between two and nine times. V usage is TRBV5-6 and J usage is TRBJ1-2; perhaps TRBD1 as D (6 bases). Germline V gives CDR1 SGHDT, CDR2 YYEEEE. V was cut by 1 base and J by 7 bases, with 11 bases left in between. The CDR3 has 13 residues. CDR3 residues: CASSLNLQGGYTF. Here the CDR3 DNA reads TGTGCCAGCAGCTTGAACCTACAGGGTGGCTACACCTTC.

As for this clonotype: Sequence at one end of the junction differs from germline and may be a read error. The J gene is TRBJ1-1, the V gene TRBV4-2, with D perhaps TRBD1 (5 bases). Germline values: CDR1 LGHNA, CDR2 YNFKEQ. CDR3 length equals 13 residues. CDR3 in amino acids: CASSQVPGRGPLF. The CDR3, as DNA: TGTGCCAGCAGCCAAGTCCCAGGGAGGGGCCCACTCTTT.

The chain has TRBV3-1 and TRBJ2-1, with TRBD2 matching 7 bases. The trim removed 6 bases at V and 2 bases at J, leaving 7 bases unmatched. This CDR3 has 15 residues. Germline CDR1 is LGHDT and CDR2 is YNNKEL (reference sequence). The CDR3 sequence is CASSVPGLPYNEQFF. The CDR3 bases are TGTGCCAGCAGTGTACCGGGACTACCCTACAATGAGCAGTTCTTC.

This chain uses TRBV9 with TRBJ2-7, with TRBD2 identical over 10 bases. The CDR3 covers 19 residues. Trimming cost V 3 bases and J 0 bases; bases outside gene matches: 15. Germline V gene sequence: CDR1 SGDLS, CDR2 YYNGEE. The CDR3 here is CASSDFTSGVLIYSYEQYF. In DNA, the CDR3 is TGTGCCAGCAGCGACTTCACTAGCGGGGTATTAATCTACTCCTACGAGCAGTACTTC.

The sample holds a few counts of this clonotype. The chain uses TRBV20-1 and TRBJ2-7; no reliable D call. The ends were cut back, 2 bases at V and 6 bases at J, with 11 bases in the middle. The CDR3 runs to 12 residues. In germline, CDR1 is DFQATT, CDR2 SNEGSKA (reference sequence). The CDR3 DNA reads as TGCAGTGCTAGAAACCGCACGGTCGAGCAGTACTTC. Protein sequence: CSARNRTVEQYF.

This clonotype was seen more than once but under ten times. The rearrangement uses TRBV4-3 and TRBJ1-1; D remains unclear. In germline, CDR1 is LGHNA, CDR2 YSLEER. V dropped 1 base and J dropped 4 bases, with 10 bases sitting between them. The CDR3 is made up of 14 amino acids. Written as DNA, the CDR3 is TGCGCCAGCAGCCAAGTAAGATTAGGCACTGAAGCTTTCTTT. It yields the protein CASSQVRLGTEAFF.